This TCR beta chain originates from a study of T cell changes during pregnancy in multiple sclerosis. V shed 3 bases and J 2 bases; nucleotides not matched to a gene: 8. The CDR3 runs to 15 residues. The germline CDR1 and CDR2 sequences are GTSNPN and SVGIG (reference sequence). The data were produced by immunoSEQ multiplex PCR, yet TCRdb's version contains in-frame clones alone and is incomplete. Of tens of thousands of clones in the sample, 75% to 90% were seen once. This sample comprised peripheral blood, obtained in the second trimester of pregnancy. The gene calls are TRBV30 and TRBJ2-7; 9 bases are shared with TRBD1. The receptor's source is a female donor in good health, enrolled as a control in a pregnancy study. CDR3 region: CAWREPGQGTYEQYF. CDR3 DNA sequence: TGTGCCTGGAGAGAACCGGGACAGGGAACCTACGAGCAGTACTTC.